This passage covers 13 T cell receptor beta chains from one sample sequenced in a study of technical replicates of blood from a handful of donors. Sequencing used immunoSEQ multiplex PCR; TCRdb keeps in-frame clones, though not all of them. The sample shows about 80,000 clones, around 97% of them seen only once. Sequenced input: T cells isolated from PBMCs. All receptors derive from a human donor in good health.

V usage is TRBV5-4 and J usage is TRBJ1-3, with a possible D match to TRBD1 (6 bases). Trimming pared 2 bases from V and 0 bases from J, leaving 6 bases between. The CDR3 consists of 14 residues. CDR1 SGHNT and CDR2 YYREEE come from the germline V gene (reference sequence). This CDR3 reads CASSLQGSGNTIYF. CDR3 in DNA: TGTGCCAGCAGCTTACAGGGCTCTGGAAACACCATATATTTT.

This clone was picked up one time. The V gene is TRBV28, the J gene TRBJ2-5; TRBD2 matches at 7 bases. The CDR3 has 16 residues. With 6 bases clipped from V and 4 bases from J, the junction kept 14 bases outside the gene matches. Germline CDR1 and CDR2: MDHEN and SYDVKM. CDR3 protein: CASRGGRARRGETQYF. CDR3 in DNA: TGTGCCAGCAGGGGGGGGAGGGCCAGGAGAGGAGAGACCCAGTACTTC.

The chain is built from TRBV7-9 and TRBJ1-1; maybe TRBD1 (5 bases). V lost 5 bases and J lost 3, with 19 bases in between. CDR3 length: 16 residues. In germline, CDR1 is SEHNR, CDR2 FQNEAQ (reference sequence). The DNA of the CDR3 is TGTGCCAGCAGCGAGATCCCCGCCGGGGGTGACACTGAAGCTTTCTTT. Translated: CASSEIPAGGDTEAFF.

The chain couples TRBV28 to TRBJ1-1, with a weak D call TRBD1 (5 bases). This CDR3 region has 15 residues. Trimming cost V 3 bases and J 1 base, with 12 bases left between them. Germline loops: CDR1 MDHEN, CDR2 SYDVKM. The CDR3, as DNA: TGTGCCAGCAGTTTTCCCGGGGACTCGAACACTGAAGCTTTCTTT. Amino acids: CASSFPGDSNTEAFF.

This rearrangement joins TRBV7-9 to TRBJ2-7; D is uncertain. Germline lookup yields CDR1 SEHNR and CDR2 FQNEAQ (reference sequence). V was shortened by 2 bases and J by 3 bases, with 8 bases between the two germline ends. The CDR3 is 13 residues long. The CDR3 coding sequence is TGTGCCAGCAGCTTACTCACCGGCTACGAGCAGTACTTC. It yields the protein CASSLLTGYEQYF.

The gene calls are TRBV5-6 and TRBJ2-5; 16 bases fit TRBD2. The V gene's germline CDR1 is SGHDT and CDR2 YYEEEE. There are 15 residues in the CDR3. V lost 4 bases to trimming and J lost 5 bases; unmatched junction nucleotides: 2. CDR3 amino acids: CASSGTSGGVETQYF. The DNA of the CDR3 is TGTGCCAGCAGCGGGACTAGCGGGGGGGTGGAGACCCAGTACTTC.

V gene TRBV27 combines with J gene TRBJ2-1; D not resolved. Germline CDR1 reads MNHEY; CDR2 reads SMNVEV (reference sequence). This CDR3 has 14 residues. V dropped 1 base and J dropped 4 bases, with 8 bases sitting between them. CDR3 protein: CASSLFDKYNEQFF. CDR3 bases: TGTGCCAGCAGTTTATTTGACAAATACAATGAGCAGTTCTTC.

V is TRBV5-1 and J is TRBJ1-1; tentative D call: TRBD1 (6 bases). CDR1 is SGHRS, CDR2 YFSETQ, per germline. This CDR3 is built from 15 residues. Trimming shortened V by 4 bases and J by 1 base, and 14 bases separated the two germline ends. The CDR3 reads CASSANRDTNTEAFF. Here the CDR3 DNA reads TGCGCCAGCAGCGCCAACCGGGACACGAACACTGAAGCTTTCTTT. Supplemented by reference TRBV5-1 and TRBJ1-1, the full variable domain reads KAGVTQTPRYLIKTRGQQVTLSCSPISGHRSVSWYQQTPGQGLQFLFEYFSETQRNKGNFPGRFSGRQFSNSRSEMNVSTLELGDSALYLCASSANRDTNTEAFFGQGTRLTVV.

The DNA of the CDR3 is TGTGCCAGCAGCTTAGTAGAGCTAGCGATAGTCCACGAGCAGTACTTC. It codes for CASSLVELAIVHEQYF. J is TRBJ2-7 and V is TRBV11-2; D might be TRBD2 (6 bases). V dropped 1 base and J dropped 5 bases, with 18 bases sitting between them. The CDR3 covers 16 residues. The V gene's germline CDR1 is SGHAT and CDR2 FQNNGV.

The chain combines TRBV5-1 with TRBJ1-1; 9 nucleotides agree with TRBD1. The length of the CDR3 is 14 residues. From germline, CDR1 is SGHRS and CDR2 YFSETQ. Losses at the gene ends were 4 bases for V and 7 bases for J; bases not matched to a gene: 8. The CDR3 nucleotides read TGCGCCAGCAGCCCCATGGACAGGGGCCGTGAAGCTTTCTTT. The encoded protein is CASSPMDRGREAFF.

V and J are TRBV18 and TRBJ1-1, with D tentatively TRBD1 (6 bases). The germline V and J ends were trimmed by 0 bases and 0 bases, with 11 bases remaining between them. There are 16 residues in the CDR3. Per germline, CDR1 KGHSH and CDR2 LQKENI. In DNA, the CDR3 is TGTGCCAGCTCACCACCGGGGGCAGGCCTGAACACTGAAGCTTTCTTT. Protein product: CASSPPGAGLNTEAFF.

The rearrangement links TRBV6-1 to TRBJ1-1; D is ambiguous. The CDR3 loop spans 12 amino acids. Between the trimmed V and J ends, which lost 3 bases and 6 bases, there was a span of 8 bases. Germline values: CDR1 MNHNS, CDR2 SASEGT. DNA of the CDR3: TGTGCCAGCAGTGACCTCTCCGCTGAAGCTTTCTTT. The encoded protein is CASSDLSAEAFF.

This chain uses TRBV7-9 with TRBJ1-2, with D perhaps TRBD1 (6 bases). CDR1 is SEHNR, CDR2 FQNEAQ, per germline (reference sequence). CDR3 length equals 19 residues. Trimming took 2 bases from V and 1 from J, leaving 23 bases between them. CDR3 sequence (DNA): TGTGCCAGCAGCTTATTGGGCAGGGGCGAATATGGGTTTAACTATGGCTACACCTTC. Translating gives CASSLLGRGEYGFNYGYTF.